The 26 T cell receptor beta chains below come from one sample, sequenced in a study of blood T cell repertoires in COVID-19. The protocol was immunoSEQ multiplex PCR, while the TCRdb copy is restricted to in-frame clones and leaves out a portion. Of about 49,000 clones in the sample, 87% were seen once. Material for sequencing was peripheral blood. These receptor sequences come from a woman over 75 with COVID-19, enrolled during active disease.

The genes are TRBV18 and TRBJ2-1, with 11 nucleotides matching TRBD2. Germline CDR1 KGHSH, CDR2 LQKENI. CDR3 size: 16 residues. The trim removed 2 bases at V and 6 bases at J, leaving 6 bases unmatched. For the CDR3, the DNA is TGTGCCAGCTCACCATTAGCGGGAGGGCCGGGCAATGAGCAGTTCTTC. Its translation: CASSPLAGGPGNEQFF. The full variable domain, with the rest looked up from reference TRBV18 and TRBJ2-1, is NAGVMQNPRHLVRRRGQEARLRCSPMKGHSHVYWYRQLPEEGLKFMVYLQKENIIDESGMPKERFSAEFPKEGPSILRIQQVVRGDSAAYFCASSPLAGGPGNEQFFGPGTRLTVL.

The J gene is TRBJ2-3, the V gene TRBV28, with 7 bases fitting TRBD1. The J segment lost 3 bases and the V segment lost 8 bases, leaving 8 bases of the junction unmatched. The CDR3 length is 14 residues. Per the germline V gene, CDR1 is MDHEN and CDR2 is SYDVKM. In DNA, the CDR3 is TGTGCCAGCCTCCGACAGGGAACTACAGATACGCAGTATTTT. This encodes CASLRQGTTDTQYF.

The rearrangement links TRBV7-2 to TRBJ1-3; possible D gene TRBD1, 5 bases. This CDR3 has 14 residues. CDR1 and CDR2 from the germline V gene are SGHTA and FQGNSA. The V end was cut by 3 bases, the J end by 8 bases, with 14 bases between. CDR3 loop: CASSFGGRRDTIYF. CDR3 DNA sequence: TGTGCCAGCAGCTTCGGGGGGAGGCGGGACACCATATATTTT.

Here the CDR3 reads CASSTGFTEAFF. The CDR3 coding sequence is TGTGCCAGCAGTACAGGGTTCACTGAAGCTTTCTTT. The genes are TRBV6-5 and TRBJ1-1, with a possible D match to TRBD1 (6 bases). The CDR3 extends over 12 amino acids. CDR1 MNHEY and CDR2 SVGAGI come from the germline V gene. Trimming stripped 5 bases from V and 4 bases from J, with 8 bases between.

The CDR3 is CASSRPPSDRAGYGYTF. The DNA for the CDR3 is TGTGCCAGCAGCCGGCCCCCTTCGGACAGGGCAGGTTATGGCTACACCTTC. The rearrangement joins TRBV5-6 to TRBJ1-2, with 8 bases matching TRBD1. The CDR3 runs 17 residues. With 4 bases clipped from V and 5 bases from J, the junction kept 16 bases outside the gene matches. From germline, CDR1 is SGHDT and CDR2 YYEEEE.

Here the CDR3 reads CASQMTPARPQHF. For the CDR3, the DNA is TGTGCCAGCCAAATGACACCGGCCCGGCCCCAGCATTTT. The V gene is TRBV18, the J gene TRBJ1-5; D is undetermined. Per germline, CDR1 KGHSH and CDR2 LQKENI. The CDR3 is 13 amino acids. The ends were cut back, 8 bases at V and 9 bases at J, with 17 bases in the middle.

The rearrangement joins TRBV5-1 to TRBJ2-5, with D possibly being TRBD1 (6 bases). V lost 4 bases and J lost 6, with 16 bases in between. This CDR3 contains 14 residues. Germline V gene sequence: CDR1 SGHRS, CDR2 YFSETQ. The CDR3 loop is CASSGPARGKTQYF. In nucleotides, the CDR3 is TGCGCCAGCAGCGGCCCGGCCAGGGGAAAGACCCAGTACTTC.

This sequence joins TRBV7-6 and TRBJ2-5, with 15 bases lining up with TRBD2. The CDR3 length is 18 residues. The V gene's germline CDR1 is SGHVS and CDR2 FNYEAQ. Trimming at V came to 5 bases and at J to 0 bases, leaving 7 bases not matched to a gene. CDR3 bases: TGTGCCAGCAGCCCAAGGACTAGCGGGGGGGGCTACCAAGAGACCCAGTACTTC. This gives the protein CASSPRTSGGGYQETQYF.

V is TRBV11-3 and J is TRBJ2-7; 11 bases are shared with TRBD1. The germline V gene encodes CDR1 SGHNT and CDR2 YENEEA. V trimming: 3 bases; J trimming: 6 bases; junction bases outside the gene matches: 4. This CDR3 is built from 14 residues. CDR3 DNA: TGTGCCAGCAGCTTGGGGACAGGGGGTCGCGAGCAGTACTTC. Translation gives CASSLGTGGREQYF.

This chain links TRBV7-3 with TRBJ1-1; 9 positions match TRBD1. The CDR3 is made up of 14 amino acids. V gave up 6 bases and J gave up 6 bases; unmatched junction bases: 8. Germline V gene data show CDR1 as SGHTA and CDR2 as FQGTGA. CDR3: CASSLQQGAAEAFF. DNA of the CDR3: TGTGCCAGCAGTTTACAACAGGGGGCCGCTGAAGCTTTCTTT.

This chain uses TRBV9 with TRBJ1-2; D remains ambiguous. This CDR3 contains 13 residues. Germline V CDR1 and CDR2: SGDLS, YYNGEE. The ends were cut back, 0 bases at V and 2 bases at J, with 5 bases in the middle. The chain's CDR3 is CASSVVQNYGYTF. For the CDR3, the DNA is TGTGCCAGCAGCGTAGTTCAGAACTATGGCTACACCTTC.

The chain joins TRBV10-3 to TRBJ2-1; D is uncertain. The CDR3 loop spans 12 amino acids. The germline CDR1 and CDR2 sequences are ENHRY and SYGVKD. V gave up 2 bases and J gave up 8 bases, with 7 bases separating them. CDR3 amino acids: CAISEQVHEQFF. The DNA for the CDR3 is TGTGCCATCAGTGAGCAGGTTCATGAGCAGTTCTTC.

This clone was observed a single time. V gene TRBV27 combines with J gene TRBJ2-7, with 10 positions matching TRBD2. Unmatched junction bases numbered 3, after V lost 2 bases and J lost 2 bases. CDR3 length: 15 amino acids. Germline CDR1 is MNHEY and CDR2 is SMNVEV (reference sequence). CDR3 sequence: CASSLRTSGPYEQYF. CDR3 DNA sequence: TGTGCCAGCAGTTTACGGACTAGCGGTCCCTACGAGCAGTACTTC.

The chain is built from TRBV28 and TRBJ2-5, with 11 nucleotides matching TRBD2. CDR3 length equals 15 residues. V was pared by 7 bases and J by 2 bases, with 6 bases of the junction left unmatched. From germline, CDR1 is MDHEN and CDR2 SYDVKM. In DNA, the CDR3 is TGTGCCAGCACCACACTAGCGGGAGCACAAGAGACCCAGTACTTC. Its protein is CASTTLAGAQETQYF.

This rearrangement joins TRBV27 to TRBJ2-1, with 14 bases fitting TRBD2. J was trimmed by 3 bases and V by 2 bases; bases with no gene match: 9. This CDR3 is built from 19 residues. Germline CDR1 is MNHEY and CDR2 is SMNVEV (reference sequence). The CDR3 here is CASSLGPGLAGERYNEQFF. CDR3 nucleotides: TGTGCCAGCAGTTTAGGCCCGGGACTAGCGGGAGAACGCTACAATGAGCAGTTCTTC.

The rearrangement links TRBV5-1 to TRBJ1-4; 7 bases fit TRBD1. Germline trimming cut 2 bases from V and 0 bases from J; bases unmatched to any gene: 13. CDR1 is SGHRS and CDR2 is YFSETQ in the germline V gene. The CDR3 totals 19 residues. The CDR3 is CASSFWDRSQSTTNEKLFF. In DNA, the CDR3 is TGCGCCAGCAGCTTCTGGGACAGATCCCAATCCACAACTAATGAAAAACTGTTTTTT. Based on the CDR3 plus reference TRBV5-1 and TRBJ1-4, the full variable domain is KAGVTQTPRYLIKTRGQQVTLSCSPISGHRSVSWYQQTPGQGLQFLFEYFSETQRNKGNFPGRFSGRQFSNSRSEMNVSTLELGDSALYLCASSFWDRSQSTTNEKLFFGSGTQLSVL.

The V gene is TRBV5-1, the J gene TRBJ1-4; unclear D gene. CDR1 SGHRS and CDR2 YFSETQ come from the germline V gene. The V gene lost 0 bases and the J gene lost 3 bases, with 6 bases spanning the gap. The CDR3 runs 14 residues. The CDR3 here is CASSLGGPNEKLFF. The CDR3 region has the DNA TGCGCCAGCAGCTTGGGAGGGCCTAATGAAAAACTGTTTTTT. The whole variable domain, remainder taken from reference TRBV5-1 and TRBJ1-4, is KAGVTQTPRYLIKTRGQQVTLSCSPISGHRSVSWYQQTPGQGLQFLFEYFSETQRNKGNFPGRFSGRQFSNSRSEMNVSTLELGDSALYLCASSLGGPNEKLFFGSGTQLSVL.

The CDR3, as DNA: TGTGCCAGCTCACCACCGCAGGGGACAGGGGGCCATGAGCAGTTCTTC. Its translation: CASSPPQGTGGHEQFF. The chain joins TRBV18 to TRBJ2-1; 12 bases agree with TRBD1. Germline lookup yields CDR1 KGHSH and CDR2 LQKENI. V shed 0 bases and J 8 bases; nucleotides not matched to a gene: 5. The CDR3 totals 16 residues.

The chain is built from TRBV27 and TRBJ2-3, with no clear D. Germline lookup yields CDR1 MNHEY and CDR2 SMNVEV (reference sequence). V was shortened by 3 bases and J by 7 bases, with 17 bases between the two germline ends. The CDR3 sequence is 15 residues long. The CDR3 spells CASSFVTAPRHTQYF. DNA for the CDR3: TGTGCCAGCAGTTTTGTCACAGCTCCTCGCCATACGCAGTATTTT.

The V gene is TRBV5-1, the J gene TRBJ1-1, with D possibly matching TRBD1 (5 bases). The CDR3 is made up of 15 amino acids. Trimming shortened V by 1 base and J by 11 bases, and 21 bases separated the two germline ends. The germline V gene has CDR1 SGHRS and CDR2 YFSETQ. Here the CDR3 reads CASSLTPGGKVWAFF. CDR3 DNA: TGCGCCAGCAGCTTGACCCCCGGGGGTAAGGTGTGGGCTTTCTTT.

This chain joins TRBV19 and TRBJ1-1; the match to TRBD1 covers 9 bases. Germline CDR1 and CDR2: LNHDA and SQIVND (reference sequence). The CDR3 is 13 residues long. Unmatched junction bases numbered 2, after V lost 4 bases and J lost 5 bases. The CDR3 DNA reads as TGTGCCAGTAGTAAGGACAGGGGAACTGAAGCTTTCTTT. It specifies CASSKDRGTEAFF.

This rearrangement joins TRBV7-2 to TRBJ2-3; a possible D gene is TRBD1 (5 bases). The V gene lost 4 bases and the J gene lost 2 bases, with 7 bases spanning the gap. Per germline, CDR1 SGHTA and CDR2 FQGNSA. The CDR3 length is 13 residues. CDR3 in amino acids: CASSSDITDTQYF. CDR3 bases: TGTGCCAGCAGCTCGGACATCACAGATACGCAGTATTTT.

The V gene is TRBV19, the J gene TRBJ1-2; 7 nucleotides agree with TRBD1. Trimming cost V 3 bases and J 8 bases; bases outside gene matches: 12. The CDR3 contains 15 residues. Germline CDR1 LNHDA, CDR2 SQIVND (reference sequence). The CDR3 protein is CASSMDRSFPRGYTF. CDR3 bases: TGTGCCAGTAGTATGGACAGGTCTTTTCCGAGAGGCTACACCTTC.

The chain employs TRBV19 and TRBJ2-5; TRBD2 aligns across 10 bases. CDR1 is LNHDA, CDR2 SQIVND, per germline (reference sequence). The V gene end was trimmed by 4 bases and the J gene end by 1 base; junction bases not matched to a gene: 6. The CDR3 has 16 amino acids. CDR3 coding DNA: TGTGCCAGTAGTACCGGACTAGCGGAATTCCAAGAGACCCAGTACTTC. This sequence encodes CASSTGLAEFQETQYF.

The rearrangement uses TRBV4-1 and TRBJ1-4; D perhaps matches TRBD1 (5 bases). Germline V gene data show CDR1 as MGHRA and CDR2 as YSYEKL. V dropped 4 bases and J dropped 0 bases, with 6 bases sitting between them. CDR3 length equals 14 residues. CDR3 nucleotide sequence: TGCGCCAGCAGCCCGGGGGCAACTAATGAAAAACTGTTTTTT. Its translation: CASSPGATNEKLFF.

The CDR3 DNA is TGTGCCAGCAGCTCCGGATCCGGGACAGAGGAGACCCAGTACTTC. As protein: CASSSGSGTEETQYF. V gene TRBV7-3 combines with J gene TRBJ2-5, with TRBD1 matching 7 bases. Germline values: CDR1 SGHTA, CDR2 FQGTGA. The CDR3 is 15 amino acids. Trimming removed 4 bases from V and 5 bases from J; junction bases left unmatched: 10.